This TCR beta chain was observed in a study of cytomegalovirus exposure and HLA in healthy donors. Study at large: A previous analysis identified 100 million to 120 million unique TCR beta sequences derived from roughly 180 million T cells. Overall study results and limits: Fewer N-insertions (relative to the roughly 610-donor mean) were reportedly seen in an Asian-associated ancestry cluster in a later analysis. TCR beta V segments were, for the most part, productive about 87% or about 30% of the time in an earlier analysis. The authors listed roughly 150 TCR beta chains as cytomegalovirus-associated.

Vbeta (60) and Jbeta (13) primers were used in the PCR. TCRdb keeps only in-frame clones here, not all; method: immunoSEQ multiplex PCR. The table shows some 40,000 clones, with around 85% occurring only once. As for this clone: The antigen remains undetermined.

The germline V gene encodes CDR1 SEHNR and CDR2 FQNEAQ (reference sequence). The CDR3 totals 15 residues. Deletions cut 5 bases from V and 3 bases from J, with 13 bases between. The chain links TRBV7-9 to TRBJ1-4; D remains unclear. The receptor was isolated from a man between 45 and 60 years old in good health and CMV-seronegative. Sequencing was performed on PBMCs. CDR3 nucleotide sequence: TGTGCCAGCAGCCGAGTTCCGGAGGCTAATGAAAAACTGTTTTTT. Its protein is CASSRVPEANEKLFF.